This T cell receptor beta chain was captured in a study of T cells in Graves' hyperthyroidism and ophthalmopathy. Overall study results and limits: It was a median approximately six months before onset that the model predicted ophthalmopathy.

Each diagnosis was grounded in clinical symptoms, serum thyroxine and TRAb, thyroid ultrasound, and orbital computed tomography. An approximately 10 ml volume of fresh peripheral blood provided the PBMCs. As to this clonotype: Its antigen is currently unknown.

Amplified regions were TCR beta CDR3 sequences from RNA transcripts. HTBI primers were used for first-round RT-PCR of the TCR CDR3. Using its own MiXCR run on the multiplex PCR reads, TCRdb lists one record per CDR3 protein. The sample includes about 250,000 distinct CDR3 sequences, 22% of them seen just once. The specimen was blood. The receptor's source is a man aged 30 to 39 with Graves' ophthalmopathy.

The CDR3 DNA reads TGTGCCAGCAGTGAAGCAGGGGGCGGAGAGACCCAGTTCTTC. Translation gives CASSEAGGGETQFF. The V and J genes are TRBV2 and TRBJ2-5, with 7 positions matching TRBD1. The J call may be wrong; the DNA end is better matched by TRBJ2-1. This CDR3 is 14 amino acids long. Germline-derived CDR1 and CDR2 are SNHLY and FYNNEI.